The 6 T cell receptor beta chains listed next were all sequenced from one sample in a study of cytomegalovirus exposure and HLA in healthy donors. Data came from immunoSEQ multiplex PCR; TCRdb stores just in-frame clones and leaves some out. The table lists more than 90,000 clones, about 91% of them singletons, with 1.5% to 2% in the top ten. Sequencing was performed on PBMCs. The receptors stem from a young man in good health and CMV-seronegative.

The chain links TRBV30 to TRBJ2-7, with 10 nucleotides matching TRBD1. This CDR3 has 14 residues. J lost 4 bases, V lost 4 bases, and 7 bases had no gene match. Germline V gives CDR1 GTSNPN, CDR2 SVGIG (reference sequence). The CDR3, as DNA: TGTGCCTGGACGGCCGGGACAGGGGCTTACGAGCAGTACTTC. Translating it yields CAWTAGTGAYEQYF.

As regards this clone: At the DNA level, this CDR3 is encoded by other sequences in the same sample as well. The chain is built from TRBV6-5 and TRBJ1-4; 9 nucleotides match TRBD1. CDR1 MNHEY and CDR2 SVGAGI come from the germline V gene. The CDR3 extends over 14 amino acids. Germline trimming cut 6 bases from V and 8 bases from J; bases unmatched to any gene: 7. The CDR3 region is CASSTTGGREKLFF. The CDR3 region has the DNA TGTGCCAGCAGCACTACAGGGGGCCGGGAAAAACTGTTTTTT.

The chain employs TRBV25-1 and TRBJ2-1; 11 bases match TRBD2. The CDR3 sequence is 14 residues long. Germline loops: CDR1 MGHDK, CDR2 SYGVNS. The J segment lost 5 bases and the V segment lost 8 bases, leaving 5 bases of the junction unmatched. CDR3 nucleotides: TGTGCCAGCCGGAGACTAGCGGGGAACAATGAGCAGTTCTTC. Translated: CASRRLAGNNEQFF.

The chain's CDR3 is CASSLVGTAQPNTEAFF. The DNA of the CDR3 is TGTGCCAGCAGCTTAGTCGGGACAGCCCAACCTAACACTGAAGCTTTCTTT. This chain connects TRBV11-3 to TRBJ1-1; 7 nucleotides line up with TRBD1. V was clipped by 1 base and J by 2 bases; unmatched bases: 10. Germline V gives CDR1 SGHNT, CDR2 YENEEA. CDR3 length: 17 residues. Full variable domain (missing parts from reference TRBV11-3 and TRBJ1-1): EAGVVQSPRYKIIEKKQPVAFWCNPISGHNTLYWYLQNLGQGPELLIRYENEEAVDDSQLPKDRFSAERLKGVDSTLKIQPAELGDSAVYLCASSLVGTAQPNTEAFFGQGTRLTVV.

This clone was observed once. This specimen includes other DNA sequences encoding the same CDR3. The chain joins TRBV6-5 to TRBJ1-2; 7 nucleotides match TRBD1. Germline lookup yields CDR1 MNHEY and CDR2 SVGAGI. Trimming cost V 2 bases and J 4 bases; bases outside gene matches: 4. This CDR3 contains 14 residues. CDR3 coding DNA: TGTGCCAGCAGTTACGACAGGGCTCCCTATGGCTACACCTTC. It translates to CASSYDRAPYGYTF.

The rearrangement links TRBV19 to TRBJ2-1; possible D gene TRBD1, 6 bases. V shed 6 bases and J shed 6 bases, with 12 bases lying between them. This CDR3 is built from 13 residues. The V gene's germline CDR1 is LNHDA and CDR2 SQIVND (reference sequence). CDR3 in DNA: TGTGCCAGTAGCGAGGTCAGGGGCAATGAGCAGTTCTTC. Protein: CASSEVRGNEQFF. Full variable domain (remainder filled in from reference TRBV19 and TRBJ2-1): DGGITQSPKYLFRKEGQNVTLSCEQNLNHDAMYWYRQDPGQGLRLIYYSQIVNDFQKGDIAEGYSVSREKKESFPLTVTSAQKNPTAFYLCASSEVRGNEQFFGPGTRLTVL.